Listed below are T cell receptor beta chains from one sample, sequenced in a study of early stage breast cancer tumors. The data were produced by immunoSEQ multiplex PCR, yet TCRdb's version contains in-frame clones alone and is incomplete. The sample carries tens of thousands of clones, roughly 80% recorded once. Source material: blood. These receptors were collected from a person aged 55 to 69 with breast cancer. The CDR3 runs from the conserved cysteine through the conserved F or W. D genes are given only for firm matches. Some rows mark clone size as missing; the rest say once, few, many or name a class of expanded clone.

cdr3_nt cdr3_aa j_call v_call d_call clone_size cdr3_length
TGTGCCAGCTCAGCAAAACAGGGGGATTATGAAAAACTGTTTTTT CASSAKQGDYEKLFF TRBJ1-4 TRBV18 TRBD1 NA 15
TGTGCCAGCAGCTGGGGGGGACAGAATAATCAGCCCCAGCATTTT CASSWGGQNNQPQHF TRBJ1-5 TRBV11-2 TRBD1 NA 15
TGTGCCAGCAGCTTAGATGCCCCGGATCAGCCCCAGCATTTT CASSLDAPDQPQHF TRBJ1-5 TRBV7-9 NA NA 14
TGTGCCAGCAGCTTACGGGCGGGAGTTACGGGGACAGATACGCAGTATTTT CASSLRAGVTGTDTQYF TRBJ2-3 TRBV11-3 TRBD2 once 17
TGTGCCACCAACCAGGGGGGCACTGAAGCTTTCTTT CATNQGGTEAFF TRBJ1-1 TRBV15 TRBD1 NA 12
TGTGCCAGCTCACCAGCGAGTAACTATGGCTACACCTTC CASSPASNYGYTF TRBJ1-2 TRBV18 NA once 13
TGTGCCAGCTCACCAATCAGGGCAGGTCCCACGAACACCGGGGAGCTGTTTTTT CASSPIRAGPTNTGELFF TRBJ2-2 TRBV18 NA NA 18
TGTGCCAGCAGCCCTCTAGTGAATAATGAGCAGTTCTTC CASSPLVNNEQFF TRBJ2-1 TRBV9 NA NA 13
TGTGCCTGGGGGTTAGCGGGTCTCAACGAGCAGTACTTC CAWGLAGLNEQYF TRBJ2-7 TRBV30 TRBD2 few 13
TGTGCCAGCTCACCGCCCTGGACACGCCGCACAGATACGCAGTATTTT CASSPPWTRRTDTQYF TRBJ2-3 TRBV18 NA NA 16
TGCAGCGTTGGGACGGGGGAGACCCAGTACTTC CSVGTGETQYF TRBJ2-5 TRBV29-1 NA NA 11
TGCGCCAGCAGCCTGAGACCGAACACCGGGGAGCTGTTTTTT CASSLRPNTGELFF TRBJ2-2 TRBV5-1 NA NA 14
TGTGCCAGCAGTCGGGGCAGGGCCGACTATGGCTACACCTTC CASSRGRADYGYTF TRBJ1-2 TRBV6-5 NA few 14
TGCGCCAGCAGCCCCGGACTAGCGGGGCCTTACAATGAGCAGTTCTTC CASSPGLAGPYNEQFF TRBJ2-1 TRBV10-1 TRBD2 NA 16
TGTGCCAGCAGTCCCGACAGGGCTGGGAGGTTAGGCTATGGCTACACCTTC CASSPDRAGRLGYGYTF TRBJ1-2 TRBV28 TRBD1 NA 17
TGTGCCACCAGCAATGGGGGGCAAGGCTACGAGCAGTACTTC CATSNGGQGYEQYF TRBJ2-7 TRBV15 NA few 14
TGTGCCAGCAGCCGGGACAGGGGGCTATCCTACAATGAGCAGTTCTTC CASSRDRGLSYNEQFF TRBJ2-1 TRBV7-9 TRBD1 NA 16
TGCGCCAGCAGCTTGGATGGGGGGAACATTCAGTACTTC CASSLDGGNIQYF TRBJ2-4 TRBV5-1 NA NA 13
TGTGCCAGCAGCTTAGAGGACACATCAGATACGCAGTATTTT CASSLEDTSDTQYF TRBJ2-3 TRBV7-9 NA NA 14
TGTGCCACCAGCAGAGGAGAATTACTCAGCTCCTACGAGCAGTACTTC CATSRGELLSSYEQYF TRBJ2-7 TRBV15 NA NA 16
TGTGCCAGCAGCCGAACTCCTAGCGGGGGCACAGATACGCAGTATTTT CASSRTPSGGTDTQYF TRBJ2-3 TRBV11-2 TRBD2 NA 16
TGCGCCAGCAGCTTGGACAGGGGGCTTGGCTATGGCTACACCTTC CASSLDRGLGYGYTF TRBJ1-2 TRBV5-1 TRBD1 NA 15